Below, 14 T cell receptor beta chains from the same sample are listed, as sequenced in a study of blood T cell repertoires in COVID-19. Assay: immunoSEQ multiplex PCR; the TCRdb copy retains only in-frame clones and omits some. The profile shows roughly 68,000 clones, 90% to 95% of them singletons. Material for sequencing was peripheral blood. These receptors were obtained from a middle-aged man with COVID-19, enrolled during active disease.

V and J are TRBV7-9 and TRBJ1-1; 8 bases are a match to TRBD1. Germline V gene lookup returns CDR1 SEHNR and CDR2 FQNEAQ (reference sequence). This CDR3 has 15 amino acids. J was trimmed by 1 base and V by 6 bases; bases with no gene match: 7. In DNA, the CDR3 is TGTGCCAGCAGTTACACAGGGACAGGGAACACTGAAGCTTTCTTT. Translated: CASSYTGTGNTEAFF.

The gene calls are TRBV6-1 and TRBJ1-1; D perhaps matches TRBD1 (5 bases). The CDR3 runs to 15 residues. Germline loops: CDR1 MNHNS, CDR2 SASEGT. V gave up 3 bases and J gave up 4 bases, with 15 bases separating them. The CDR3 DNA is TGTGCCAGCAGTGAGGGGCCAGGGTCGCTCACTGAAGCTTTCTTT. Its translation: CASSEGPGSLTEAFF.

This sequence joins TRBV2 and TRBJ1-5; TRBD1 agrees at 11 bases. Trimming cost V 2 bases and J 6 bases; bases outside gene matches: 3. CDR1 is SNHLY and CDR2 is FYNNEI in the germline V gene. The CDR3 runs to 15 residues. This CDR3 is CASSEMGTGGQPQHF. CDR3 bases: TGTGCCAGCAGTGAAATGGGGACAGGGGGTCAGCCCCAGCATTTT.

The chain uses TRBV5-3 and TRBJ2-2; TRBD2 matches at 15 bases. TRBV5-3 is identified as an open reading frame with a role that is uncertain. There are 19 residues in the CDR3. J gave up 5 bases and V 5 bases, and 13 bases lay outside the gene matches. The CDR3 coding sequence is TGTGCCAGAAGTTCGGGACTAGCGGGGGGACAGTATCTGACCGGGGAGCTGTTTTTT. Amino acid sequence: CARSSGLAGGQYLTGELFF.

The genes are TRBV19 and TRBJ1-4, with D possibly matching TRBD1 (6 bases). Germline V lookup: CDR1 LNHDA, CDR2 SQIVND (reference sequence). The length of the CDR3 is 15 residues. The ends were cut back, 9 bases at V and 2 bases at J, with 16 bases in the middle. DNA for the CDR3: TGTGCCAGCAGGACCACAGGGTCCACTAATGAAAAACTGTTTTTT. It translates to CASRTTGSTNEKLFF.

The J gene is TRBJ2-5, the V gene TRBV3-1 (or the pseudogene TRBV3-2); D not resolved. CDR1 LGHDT and CDR2 YNNKEL come from the germline V gene (reference sequence). CDR3 length: 13 residues. The V and J ends lost 5 bases and 5 bases respectively, with 12 bases between them. The chain's CDR3 is CASSVRYPETQYF. The CDR3, as DNA: TGTGCCAGCAGCGTACGGTATCCTGAGACCCAGTACTTC.

This clone was detected once. The genes are TRBV27 and TRBJ2-1; TRBD2 aligns across 8 bases. Per germline, CDR1 MNHEY and CDR2 SMNVEV (reference sequence). CDR3 length equals 14 residues. Unmatched junction bases numbered 6, after V lost 6 bases and J lost 5 bases. In nucleotides, the CDR3 is TGTGCCAGCAGCCCGGGGGGGCCCCACAATGAGCAGTTCTTC. It specifies CASSPGGPHNEQFF.

The V call is TRBV5-1, the J call TRBJ2-2; D uncertain. V gave up 7 bases and J gave up 4 bases, with 11 bases separating them. CDR1 is SGHRS, CDR2 YFSETQ, per germline. The CDR3 has 13 residues. The CDR3 loop reads CASGQDGTGELFF. The CDR3 DNA reads as TGCGCCAGCGGCCAGGATGGCACCGGGGAGCTGTTTTTT.

This chain uses TRBV19 with TRBJ2-5; 8 bases are a match to TRBD2. The length of the CDR3 is 17 residues. V lost 5 bases and J lost 7; bases outside the gene matches: 18. Germline-derived CDR1 and CDR2 are LNHDA and SQIVND (reference sequence). As DNA, the CDR3 is TGTGCCAGTAGTGAAAGCGGGGGCCCGCCTGGATCAGGGACCCAGTACTTC. Its translation is CASSESGGPPGSGTQYF.

V usage is TRBV5-1 and J usage is TRBJ1-3, with 9 positions matching TRBD1. The germline gives CDR1 SGHRS, CDR2 YFSETQ. V was pared by 0 bases and J by 2 bases, with 6 bases of the junction left unmatched. This CDR3 has 17 amino acids. CDR3 DNA: TGCGCCAGCAGCTTGGGCGTGGGACAGGGTACTGGAAACACCATATATTTT. Amino acids: CASSLGVGQGTGNTIYF.

This chain uses TRBV5-1 with TRBJ2-3; 9 positions agree with TRBD2. The CDR3 runs 15 residues. V lost 0 bases and J lost 6; bases outside the gene matches: 5. The germline V gene has CDR1 SGHRS and CDR2 YFSETQ. The CDR3 region has the DNA TGCGCCAGCAGCTTGGAAGGGACTAGCATGGATACGCAGTATTTT. Amino acid sequence: CASSLEGTSMDTQYF.

V is TRBV2 and J is TRBJ2-3; TRBD2 matches at 7 bases. J gave up 3 bases and V 5 bases, and 8 bases lay outside the gene matches. CDR1 SNHLY and CDR2 FYNNEI come from the germline V gene. The CDR3 has 15 amino acids. DNA for the CDR3: TGTGCCAGCAGTTCCGAGCGGGGCTGGACAGATACGCAGTATTTT. It codes for CASSSERGWTDTQYF.

This clone was counted once. The V and J genes are TRBV30 and TRBJ2-7; 8 nucleotides line up with TRBD1. Germline CDR1 and CDR2: GTSNPN and SVGIG (reference sequence). The CDR3 is made up of 13 amino acids. V shed 1 base and J 9 bases; nucleotides not matched to a gene: 8. This CDR3 is CAWSEQGVTGQYF. The CDR3 DNA follows: TGTGCCTGGAGTGAACAGGGGGTAACCGGGCAGTACTTC.

The V gene is TRBV20-1, the J gene TRBJ2-1; D unclear. This CDR3 has 11 residues. Per the germline V gene, CDR1 is DFQATT and CDR2 is SNEGSKA (reference sequence). Trimming took off 3 bases at V and 8 bases at J, with 8 bases between the two ends. CDR3 DNA sequence: TGCAGTGCTAGGTTTGGAGATGAGCAGTTCTTC. Translating gives CSARFGDEQFF.